What follows are 21 T cell receptor beta chains derived from one specimen sequenced in a study of T cells in Graves' hyperthyroidism and ophthalmopathy. Template material for amplifying TCR beta CDR3 regions consisted of RNA transcripts. HTBI primers were used for first-round RT-PCR of the TCR CDR3. TCRdb used MiXCR to reprocess the multiplex PCR reads, holding one entry per CDR3 protein. The data hold about 480,000 distinct CDR3 sequences, with roughly 25% observed a single time. Input material: blood. The receptors here all came from a young woman with Graves' ophthalmopathy.

This clonotype showed up just a few times. The V call is TRBV7-6, the J call TRBJ2-2; 9 nucleotides align to TRBD1. Germline CDR1 SGHVS, CDR2 FNYEAQ. With V trimmed by 1 base and J by 2 bases, 8 bases remained unmatched. CDR3 length: 18 residues. The CDR3 region is CASSLGVGQGANTGELFF. The CDR3 DNA reads as TGTGCCAGCAGCTTAGGTGTGGGACAGGGAGCCAACACCGGGGAGCTGTTTTTT.

This clonotype turned up a few times. The rearrangement links TRBV6-1 to TRBJ2-5; the D is unclear. Between the trimmed V and J ends, which lost 7 bases and 2 bases, there was a span of 11 bases. This CDR3 has 13 residues. Germline CDR1 MNHNS, CDR2 SASEGT. The CDR3 region is CASNVQRQETQYF. CDR3 nucleotides: TGTGCCAGCAATGTACAGAGACAAGAGACCCAGTACTTC.

V gene TRBV7-6 combines with J gene TRBJ2-7; unclear D gene. This CDR3 has 17 residues. With 1 base removed from V and 0 bases from J, the gap between germline ends came to 16 bases. The V gene's germline CDR1 is SGHVS and CDR2 FNYEAQ. The CDR3 nucleotides read TGTGCCAGCAGCTTAGGGGTGCGGTCCCCTCTCTCCTACGAGCAGTACTTC. Its protein is CASSLGVRSPLSYEQYF.

This clonotype was recorded many times. The genes are TRBV6-5 and TRBJ1-5, with TRBD1 matching over 11 bases. The CDR3 contains 15 residues. J gave up 6 bases and V 6 bases, and 7 bases lay outside the gene matches. Germline V gene sequence: CDR1 MNHEY, CDR2 SVGAGI. CDR3: CASRSGQGGSQPQHF. The CDR3 nucleotides read TGTGCCAGCAGGTCGGGACAGGGGGGCTCTCAGCCCCAGCATTTT.

In this sample, this clonotype turned up many times. The chain carries TRBV25-1 and TRBJ2-5; D unclear. The germline V gene encodes CDR1 MGHDK and CDR2 SYGVNS. CDR3 size: 11 residues. V lost 3 bases and J 4 bases, leaving 3 bases between the germline ends. The CDR3 is CASSDRETQYF. The CDR3, as DNA: TGTGCCAGCAGTGATCGAGAGACCCAGTACTTC.

In this sample, this clonotype turned up a few times. V usage is TRBV11-1 and J usage is TRBJ1-1, with 9 bases fitting TRBD1. V trimming: 5 bases; J trimming: 11 bases; junction bases outside the gene matches: 3. The CDR3 is made up of 11 amino acids. CDR1 and CDR2 (germline): SGHAT, FQDESV (reference sequence). The CDR3 DNA follows: TGTGCCAGCAGCCAGGGACAGGGTGCTTTCTTT. Its translation is CASSQGQGAFF.

In its sample, this clonotype was seen many times. The rearrangement uses TRBV12-3 or TRBV12-4 and TRBJ1-1, with 7 positions matching TRBD1. This CDR3 is 15 amino acids long. J gave up 3 bases and V 3 bases, and 7 bases lay outside the gene matches. CDR3 coding DNA: TGTGCCAGCAGTTTTTTAGTGAGGGGGCACACTGAAGCTTTCTTT. It specifies CASSFLVRGHTEAFF.

This clonotype was counted many times. This chain uses TRBV28 with TRBJ2-5; D possibly corresponds to TRBD2 (6 bases). The CDR3 length is 13 residues. CDR1 and CDR2 from the germline V gene are MDHEN and SYDVKM. V shed 10 bases and J shed 2 bases, with 14 bases lying between them. The CDR3 nucleotides read TGTGCCACCGGACGGAGGGGTCAAGAGACCCAGTACTTC. As protein: CATGRRGQETQYF. Using reference TRBV28 and TRBJ2-5 for the parts outside the CDR3, the full variable domain is DVKVTQSSRYLVKRTGEKVFLECVQDMDHENMFWYRQDPGLGLRLIYFSYDVKMKEKGDIPEGYSVSREKKERFSLILESASTNQTSMYLCATGRRGQETQYFGPGTRLLVL.

This clonotype was recorded at least ten times. V usage is TRBV6-1 and J usage is TRBJ1-1; 7 positions agree with TRBD1. V shed 6 bases and J 5 bases; nucleotides not matched to a gene: 9. Germline CDR1 and CDR2: MNHNS and SASEGT. This CDR3 is built from 14 residues. This CDR3 is CASRPNRGGTEAFF. CDR3 coding DNA: TGTGCCAGCAGGCCTAACAGGGGCGGGACTGAAGCTTTCTTT.

V usage is TRBV12-3 or TRBV12-4 and J usage is TRBJ2-7; TRBD2 matches 7 bases. V gave up 6 bases and J gave up 1 base; unmatched junction bases: 9. CDR3 length: 15 residues. CDR3 sequence (DNA): TGTGCCAGCAGCAGGGAGGGACTTGCTTCCTACGAGCAGTACTTC. The encoded protein is CASSREGLASYEQYF.

This clonotype has ten or more counts. V usage is TRBV7-9 and J usage is TRBJ2-2; D remains ambiguous. Germline values: CDR1 SEHNR, CDR2 FQNEAQ (reference sequence). V dropped 7 bases and J dropped 3 bases, with 9 bases sitting between them. CDR3 size: 13 residues. The chain's CDR3 is CASTKGDTGELFF. In DNA form, the CDR3 reads TGTGCCAGCACCAAGGGCGACACCGGGGAGCTGTTTTTT.

This clonotype has at least ten counts. The chain has TRBV4-1 and TRBJ1-5, with a tentative D call TRBD1 (6 bases). This CDR3 is built from 17 residues. V was trimmed by 4 bases and J by 6 bases, leaving 22 bases between them. Germline V lookup: CDR1 MGHRA, CDR2 YSYEKL. The chain's CDR3 is CASSPKPKGQLGQPQHF. CDR3 sequence (DNA): TGCGCCAGCAGCCCCAAACCTAAAGGACAGTTGGGTCAGCCCCAGCATTTT.

The chain carries TRBV2 and TRBJ1-1; a possible D gene is TRBD1 (6 bases). CDR1 is SNHLY and CDR2 is FYNNEI in the germline V gene. V was clipped by 8 bases and J by 4 bases, with 23 bases between them. There are 16 residues in the CDR3. The CDR3 DNA follows: TGTGCCAGCGGAATGTCGAGGGGGGGGCGCACCACTGAAGCTTTCTTT. Its translation is CASGMSRGGRTTEAFF.

This sequence joins TRBV6-5 and TRBJ1-5, with 7 nucleotides matching TRBD1. The germline gives CDR1 MNHEY, CDR2 SVGAGI. V lost 4 bases to trimming and J lost 5 bases; unmatched junction nucleotides: 11. This CDR3 has 16 residues. CDR3: CASSSIRQGVHQPQHF. The CDR3 bases are TGTGCCAGCAGTTCAATTAGACAGGGCGTGCATCAGCCCCAGCATTTT.

The V call is TRBV10-3, the J call TRBJ2-2, with D possibly being TRBD1 or TRBD2 (5 bases each). Germline CDR1 and CDR2: ENHRY and SYGVKD. The ends were cut back, 8 bases at V and 2 bases at J, with 15 bases in the middle. This CDR3 is 15 amino acids long. CDR3 amino acids: CAIGSGTDNTGELFF. The CDR3 region has the DNA TGTGCCATCGGCTCCGGGACCGACAACACCGGGGAGCTGTTTTTT.

This clonotype was detected ten times or more. The chain couples TRBV14 to TRBJ1-5, with D unresolved. The CDR3 has 13 residues. Germline-derived CDR1 and CDR2 are SGHDN and FVKESK. The germline V and J ends were trimmed by 2 bases and 1 base, with 3 bases remaining between them. For the CDR3, the DNA is TGTGCCAGCAGCCAAACGAGCAATCAGCCCCAGCATTTT. This encodes CASSQTSNQPQHF.

This clonotype occurred many times. V usage is TRBV19 and J usage is TRBJ1-1, with TRBD1 matching 12 bases. The junction had 5 bases not matched to a gene; V was cut back by 6 bases and J by 3 bases. The CDR3 runs to 15 residues. Germline assignment: CDR1 LNHDA and CDR2 SQIVND (reference sequence). Here the CDR3 DNA reads TGTGCCAGTAGCCCGGGACAGGGGGCTTACACTGAAGCTTTCTTT. As protein: CASSPGQGAYTEAFF. Based on the CDR3 plus reference TRBV19 and TRBJ1-1, the full variable domain is DGGITQSPKYLFRKEGQNVTLSCEQNLNHDAMYWYRQDPGQGLRLIYYSQIVNDFQKGDIAEGYSVSREKKESFPLTVTSAQKNPTAFYLCASSPGQGAYTEAFFGQGTRLTVV.

This clonotype was seen ten or more times. The V and J genes are TRBV6-2 or TRBV6-3 and TRBJ2-6; D is unclear. V was trimmed by 2 bases and J by 2 bases, leaving 4 bases between them. Germline CDR1 MNHEY, CDR2 SVGEGT. This CDR3 contains 14 residues. Written as DNA, the CDR3 is TGTGCCAGCAGTTACACGGCTGGGGCCAACGTCCTGACTTTC. Amino acids: CASSYTAGANVLTF.

This clonotype was seen repeatedly, ten times or more. Here the CDR3 reads CASRTQGRLNTEAFF. In nucleotides, the CDR3 is TGTGCCAGCCGCACCCAGGGACGGTTGAACACTGAAGCTTTCTTT. The chain is built from TRBV6-1 and TRBJ1-1; TRBD1 might be the D (5 bases). Trimming cost V 8 bases and J 0 bases, with 16 bases left between them. Germline CDR1 and CDR2: MNHNS and SASEGT. The length of the CDR3 is 15 residues.

This sequence joins TRBV6-1 and TRBJ1-2; 9 bases are a match to TRBD1. V lost 2 bases, J lost 2 bases, and 3 bases stayed unmatched. The germline CDR1 and CDR2 sequences are MNHNS and SASEGT. The length of the CDR3 is 15 residues. The CDR3 protein is CASSENRGHNYGYTF. DNA for the CDR3: TGTGCCAGCAGTGAAAACAGGGGGCACAACTATGGCTACACCTTC.

This clonotype came up many times. The V call is TRBV15, the J call TRBJ1-1; perhaps TRBD1 as D (6 bases). With 2 bases removed from V and 5 bases from J, the gap between germline ends came to 15 bases. This CDR3 comprises 15 residues. Germline CDR1 LNHNV, CDR2 YYDKDF (reference sequence). CDR3 sequence reads: CATSRNRDVGTEAFF. In DNA form, the CDR3 reads TGTGCCACCAGCAGAAACAGGGATGTTGGTACTGAAGCTTTCTTT.